This passage covers 26 T cell receptor beta chains from one sample sequenced in a study of blood T cell repertoires in COVID-19. Assay used: immunoSEQ multiplex PCR; TCRdb lists only in-frame clones, some missing. The sample has around 51,000 clones; roughly 84% are singletons. Sequenced input: peripheral blood. All receptors come from an elderly man with active COVID-19.

This clone was observed a handful of times. The chain carries TRBV4-1 and TRBJ1-6; 7 nucleotides agree with TRBD1. Losses at the gene ends were 4 bases for V and 8 bases for J; bases not matched to a gene: 8. Germline V gene lookup returns CDR1 MGHRA and CDR2 YSYEKL. The CDR3 sequence is 15 residues long. The CDR3 DNA reads as TGCGCCAGCAGCCCACATACTACAGGGGATTCACCCCTCCACTTT. Residues: CASSPHTTGDSPLHF.

Note on this clone: A junction end diverges from the germline sequence, so it may reflect a read error. Other DNA sequences of this sample code for an identical CDR3. The rearrangement joins TRBV5-1 to TRBJ2-7, with a tentative D call TRBD1 (8 bases). CDR3 size: 11 residues. CDR1 is SGHRS and CDR2 is YFSETQ in the germline V gene. CDR3 bases: TGCGCCAGCAGCTTGGCAACAGGGGGGGGCTTC. Translation: CASSLATGGGF.

The genes are TRBV6-2 or TRBV6-3 and TRBJ1-1; 7 positions match TRBD1. This CDR3 is 16 amino acids long. The junction had 11 bases not matched to a gene; V was cut back by 4 bases and J by 3 bases. Germline V gene lookup returns CDR1 MNHEY and CDR2 SVGEGT. The CDR3 DNA reads TGTGCCAGCAGTTCCGGGACAGACTACTTTGACACTGAAGCTTTCTTT. Translating gives CASSSGTDYFDTEAFF.

This clone came up a few times. This sample includes further DNA sequences coding for the same CDR3. The rearrangement links TRBV3-1 (or the pseudogene TRBV3-2) to TRBJ2-1; a possible D gene is TRBD2 (6 bases). Trimming removed 2 bases at V and 7 bases at J, with 12 bases between. The CDR3 consists of 14 residues. The germline V gene has CDR1 LGHDT and CDR2 YNNKEL (reference sequence). Here the CDR3 DNA reads TGTGCCAGCAGCCAACTTGAGGGAGGAAATGAGCAGTTCTTC. Amino acid sequence: CASSQLEGGNEQFF.

V gene TRBV3-1 (or the pseudogene TRBV3-2) combines with J gene TRBJ2-7; maybe TRBD1 (5 bases). CDR1 LGHDT and CDR2 YNNKEL come from the germline V gene (reference sequence). The CDR3 runs 12 residues. V lost 3 bases to trimming and J lost 4 bases, with 7 bases between them. The chain's CDR3 is CASSQGRYEQYF. The CDR3 nucleotides read TGTGCCAGCAGCCAGGGGCGGTACGAGCAGTACTTC.

Turning to this clone: The same CDR3 is also encoded by other DNA sequences in this sample. The chain is built from TRBV5-1 and TRBJ1-1; D ambiguous. The CDR3 is 14 amino acids. Germline-derived CDR1 and CDR2 are SGHRS and YFSETQ. With 0 bases removed from V and 2 bases from J, the gap between germline ends came to 8 bases. The CDR3 is CASSLERVNTEAFF. CDR3 DNA: TGCGCCAGCAGCTTGGAACGAGTTAACACTGAAGCTTTCTTT.

The V and J genes are TRBV6-5 and TRBJ1-1; possible D gene TRBD1, 5 bases. V was cut by 2 bases and J by 11 bases, with 18 bases left in between. The germline gives CDR1 MNHEY, CDR2 SVGAGI. The CDR3 is made up of 14 amino acids. Here the CDR3 reads CASSYEDTRRGAFF. CDR3 sequence (DNA): TGTGCCAGCAGTTACGAAGACACGCGACGGGGGGCTTTCTTT.

The gene calls are TRBV7-2 and TRBJ2-7; 7 nucleotides line up with TRBD2. Germline lookup yields CDR1 SGHTA and CDR2 FQGNSA. The CDR3 runs to 14 residues. Trimming cost V 4 bases and J 2 bases; bases outside gene matches: 5. CDR3 sequence (DNA): TGTGCCAGCAGCTCGGGGGGTCCCACCTACGAGCAGTACTTC. Translation gives CASSSGGPTYEQYF.

The chain links TRBV28 to TRBJ2-7; 10 nucleotides agree with TRBD2. Trimming at V came to 4 bases and at J to 6 bases, leaving 12 bases not matched to a gene. Germline CDR1 is MDHEN and CDR2 is SYDVKM. The CDR3 contains 16 residues. The CDR3 loop reads CASSSASGGSVGEQYF. The CDR3 DNA is TGTGCCAGCAGTTCAGCTAGCGGGGGAAGCGTGGGCGAGCAGTACTTC.

The chain recombines TRBV25-1 with TRBJ2-3, with 11 bases fitting TRBD2. V lost 3 bases, J lost 5 bases, and 10 bases stayed unmatched. The CDR3 covers 17 residues. Germline V gene lookup returns CDR1 MGHDK and CDR2 SYGVNS. The CDR3 region is CASSEGGLAGGGDTQYF. The DNA for the CDR3 is TGTGCCAGCAGTGAGGGAGGCCTAGCGGGAGGCGGAGATACGCAGTATTTT.

The rearrangement uses TRBV11-1 and TRBJ2-1; 7 bases fit TRBD1. The V gene's germline CDR1 is SGHAT and CDR2 FQDESV (reference sequence). The CDR3 loop spans 14 amino acids. Germline trimming cut 5 bases from V and 9 bases from J; bases unmatched to any gene: 10. CDR3 bases: TGTGCCAGCAGCCCGCCGACAGGGTCTGGTGAGCAGTTCTTC. Amino acid sequence: CASSPPTGSGEQFF.

This chain uses TRBV4-3 with TRBJ2-5, with 8 bases fitting TRBD1. Germline V CDR1 and CDR2: LGHNA, YSLEER. V dropped 2 bases and J dropped 2; count of bases not matched to a gene: 4. This CDR3 comprises 15 residues. As DNA, the CDR3 is TGCGCCAGCAGCCAACTCGGGACAGGACAAGAGACCCAGTACTTC. It is translated as CASSQLGTGQETQYF.

The chain carries TRBV6-2 or TRBV6-3 and TRBJ2-7, with a possible D match to TRBD2 (5 bases). The CDR3 runs 14 residues. Between the trimmed V and J ends, which lost 4 bases and 2 bases, there was a span of 12 bases. Germline loops: CDR1 MNHEY, CDR2 SVGEGT. The CDR3: CASSWGDTTYEQYF. In DNA, the CDR3 is TGTGCCAGCAGTTGGGGAGACACAACCTACGAGCAGTACTTC.

The chain combines TRBV19 with TRBJ2-4; D may be TRBD1 (5 bases). This CDR3 contains 14 residues. Between the trimmed V and J ends, which lost 5 bases and 7 bases, there was a span of 15 bases. Germline CDR1 reads LNHDA; CDR2 reads SQIVND (reference sequence). CDR3: CASSERTGRNIQYF. The CDR3 DNA follows: TGTGCCAGTAGTGAACGTACAGGACGGAACATTCAGTACTTC.

V usage is TRBV3-1 (or the pseudogene TRBV3-2) and J usage is TRBJ2-7; the D gene is possibly TRBD2 (5 bases). Trimming left V 5 bases short and J 5 bases short, with 28 bases between. This CDR3 spans 18 amino acids. Germline values: CDR1 LGHDT, CDR2 YNNKEL (reference sequence). This CDR3 reads CASSAMNLRGKLIHEQYF. In DNA form, the CDR3 reads TGTGCCAGCAGCGCCATGAACCTGCGAGGGAAGTTAATCCACGAGCAGTACTTC.

This chain connects TRBV5-3 to TRBJ2-1, with 7 bases lining up with TRBD2. TRBV5-3 is annotated as an ORF whose role is uncertain. The CDR3 is 13 residues long. V was pared by 1 base and J by 5 bases, with 0 bases of the junction left unmatched. CDR3 region: CARSLSGDNEQFF. CDR3 in DNA: TGTGCCAGAAGCTTGAGCGGGGACAATGAGCAGTTCTTC.

V gene TRBV2 combines with J gene TRBJ2-3; 7 positions match TRBD1. This CDR3 comprises 12 residues. Germline CDR1 is SNHLY and CDR2 is FYNNEI. V lost 4 bases and J lost 11; bases outside the gene matches: 6. CDR3 in amino acids: CASSGEGGRQYF. In nucleotides, the CDR3 is TGTGCCAGCAGTGGAGAAGGGGGCAGGCAGTATTTT.

The chain is built from TRBV3-1 (or the pseudogene TRBV3-2) and TRBJ2-1; perhaps TRBD2 as D (6 bases). Germline CDR1 is LGHDT and CDR2 is YNNKEL (reference sequence). Between the trimmed V and J ends, which lost 0 bases and 6 bases, there was a span of 18 bases. The CDR3 loop spans 17 amino acids. CDR3: CASSQETRLDGGNEQFF. CDR3 nucleotides: TGTGCCAGCAGCCAAGAGACACGGCTCGACGGGGGCAATGAGCAGTTCTTC.

The CDR3: CASSLDVGAEQPQHF. The CDR3 bases are TGTGCCAGCAGCTTAGATGTTGGGGCGGAGCAGCCCCAGCATTTT. The V gene is TRBV11-2, the J gene TRBJ1-5; possibly TRBD1 for D (5 bases). The CDR3 loop spans 15 amino acids. V was trimmed by 0 bases and J by 7 bases, leaving 13 bases between them. Looked up from germline, CDR1 is SGHAT and CDR2 is FQNNGV.

The V call is TRBV6-5, the J call TRBJ2-7; D remains ambiguous. This CDR3 comprises 13 residues. The germline gives CDR1 MNHEY, CDR2 SVGAGI. V shed 6 bases and J shed 0 bases, with 9 bases lying between them. CDR3 residues: CASSYVSSYEQYF. As DNA, the CDR3 is TGTGCCAGCAGCTACGTGAGCTCCTACGAGCAGTACTTC.

This sequence joins TRBV19 and TRBJ2-1, with D perhaps TRBD2 (6 bases). Germline V gene data show CDR1 as LNHDA and CDR2 as SQIVND (reference sequence). The CDR3 consists of 16 residues. V gave up 2 bases and J gave up 4 bases, with 15 bases separating them. The CDR3 bases are TGTGCCAGTAGTATACCGCTGGGGGGATATTACAATGAGCAGTTCTTC. Protein product: CASSIPLGGYYNEQFF. The variable domain in full, with the rest retrieved from reference TRBV19 and TRBJ2-1, is DGGITQSPKYLFRKEGQNVTLSCEQNLNHDAMYWYRQDPGQGLRLIYYSQIVNDFQKGDIAEGYSVSREKKESFPLTVTSAQKNPTAFYLCASSIPLGGYYNEQFFGPGTRLTVL.

The V call is TRBV2, the J call TRBJ2-5; 8 positions agree with TRBD2. This CDR3 is 14 amino acids long. V dropped 4 bases and J dropped 5; count of bases not matched to a gene: 6. The germline V gene has CDR1 SNHLY and CDR2 FYNNEI. The CDR3 sequence is CASSVAAGDETQYF. In DNA form, the CDR3 reads TGTGCCAGCAGTGTCGCAGCGGGGGACGAGACCCAGTACTTC.

The rearrangement joins TRBV11-2 to TRBJ2-5; a possible D gene is TRBD2 (5 bases). Germline V gene sequence: CDR1 SGHAT, CDR2 FQNNGV. Trimming shortened V by 5 bases and J by 4 bases, and 14 bases separated the two germline ends. The CDR3 length is 14 residues. CDR3 sequence (DNA): TGTGCCAGCAGCCCCACTAGAAGTGGAGAGACCCAGTACTTC. It translates to CASSPTRSGETQYF.

The rearrangement uses TRBV2 and TRBJ1-2; maybe TRBD1 (5 bases). CDR1 is SNHLY and CDR2 is FYNNEI in the germline V gene. V gave up 5 bases and J gave up 8 bases, with 15 bases separating them. The CDR3 runs to 13 residues. The CDR3 nucleotides read TGTGCCAGCAGTTTTTCCCCGGGGGACGGCTACACCTTC. This sequence encodes CASSFSPGDGYTF. Supplemented by reference TRBV2 and TRBJ1-2, the full variable domain reads EPEVTQTPSHQVTQMGQEVILRCVPISNHLYFYWYRQILGQKVEFLVSFYNNEISEKSEIFDDQFSVERPDGSNFTLKIRSTKLEDSAMYFCASSFSPGDGYTFGSGTRLTVV.

This chain links TRBV5-1 with TRBJ2-3, with unresolved D. The CDR3 is 14 residues long. From germline, CDR1 is SGHRS and CDR2 YFSETQ. V was shortened by 6 bases and J by 0 bases, with 11 bases between the two germline ends. CDR3 loop: CASTTETSTDTQYF. CDR3 in DNA: TGCGCCAGCACCACTGAGACTAGCACAGATACGCAGTATTTT.

The chain has TRBV7-8 and TRBJ2-3; TRBD2 matches 14 bases. Germline V lookup: CDR1 SGHVS, CDR2 FQNEAQ. V trimming: 2 bases; J trimming: 4 bases; junction bases outside the gene matches: 8. The CDR3 is made up of 18 amino acids. CDR3 nucleotides: TGTGCCAGCAGCTTACAAATCCGGGGACTAGCGGGAGCAGATACGCAGTATTTT. This sequence encodes CASSLQIRGLAGADTQYF. The whole variable domain, remainder taken from reference TRBV7-8 and TRBJ2-3, is GAGVSQSPRYKVAKRGQDVALRCDPISGHVSLFWYQQALGQGPEFLTYFQNEAQLDKSGLPSDRFFAERPEGSVSTLKIQRTQQEDSAVYLCASSLQIRGLAGADTQYFGPGTRLTVL.